The rows below give T cell receptor beta chains drawn from one sample of a study of blood T cell repertoires in COVID-19. Clones were read by immunoSEQ multiplex PCR, and TCRdb kept only the in-frame ones, dropping some. The sample lists around 210,000 clones, around 83% seen once, with around 13% in the top ten. Sequencing used peripheral blood. Receptor source: a human donor in a cohort sampled during active COVID-19. CDR3s include the opening cysteine and the closing phenylalanine or tryptophan. A D gene is named only where the DNA matches it firmly. Clone size is stated in some rows and not others, as once, few, many or a class when expanded.

J,size,length,D,V,CDR3,DNA
TRBJ2-1,.,18,TRBD2,TRBV5-5,CASSPRRTSGSTSNEQFF,TGTGCCAGCAGCCCGAGACGGACTAGCGGGAGTACCTCCAATGAGCAGTTCTTC
TRBJ2-7,.,13,TRBD1,TRBV29-1,CSVAGQGFYEQYF,TGCAGCGTAGCCGGACAGGGTTTCTACGAGCAGTACTTC
TRBJ2-5,few,14,.,TRBV5-6,CASSLDRVEETQYF,TGTGCCAGCAGCTTGGACAGGGTCGAGGAGACCCAGTACTTC
TRBJ2-7,.,13,.,TRBV30,CAWTKAGLSEQYF,TGTGCCTGGACGAAAGCTGGACTTTCCGAGCAGTACTTC
TRBJ2-7,once,13,.,TRBV30,CAWSDNKPYEQYF,TGTGCCTGGAGTGATAACAAACCCTACGAGCAGTACTTC
TRBJ2-7,.,17,TRBD2,TRBV4-2,CASSQDYRASGSSEQYF,TGTGCCAGCAGCCAAGATTACCGGGCTAGCGGGAGCTCCGAGCAGTACTTC
TRBJ2-7,.,17,TRBD2,TRBV5-1,CASSPGTSGRASYEQYF,TGCGCCAGCAGCCCCGGGACTAGCGGGAGGGCCTCCTACGAGCAGTACTTC
TRBJ2-1,.,15,.,TRBV7-2,CASSWGPSSYNEQFF,TGTGCCAGCAGCTGGGGGCCAAGCTCCTACAATGAGCAGTTCTTC
TRBJ2-5,.,15,.,TRBV5-1,CASRGITGIQETQYF,TGCGCCAGCAGGGGAATAACAGGCATCCAAGAGACCCAGTACTTC
TRBJ2-2,few,18,TRBD2,TRBV18,CASSPQGLAGVRTGELFF,TGTGCCAGCTCACCACAGGGACTAGCGGGAGTGCGAACCGGGGAGCTGTTTTTT
TRBJ2-3,.,14,.,TRBV5-5,CASSLAGYTDTQYF,TGTGCCAGCAGCTTGGCCGGGTACACAGATACGCAGTATTTT
TRBJ2-5,.,13,.,TRBV28,CASRDQGEETQYF,TGTGCCAGCAGAGACCAGGGTGAGGAGACCCAGTACTTC
TRBJ1-3,.,16,TRBD1,TRBV28,CASSLVAGQSGNTIYF,TGTGCCAGCAGTTTAGTGGCGGGACAGTCTGGAAACACCATATATTTT
TRBJ2-2,.,16,TRBD2,TRBV5-1,CASSLRAGGDTGELFF,TGCGCCAGCAGCTTGAGAGCGGGAGGTGACACCGGGGAGCTGTTTTTT
TRBJ2-7,once,13,TRBD1,TRBV12-3/TRBV12-4,CASRRDRDREQYF,TGTGCCAGCAGACGGGACAGGGACCGCGAGCAGTACTTC
TRBJ1-2,.,13,TRBD1,TRBV11-2,CASSLDRGRGYTF,TGTGCCAGCAGCTTAGACAGGGGGCGAGGCTACACCTTC
TRBJ1-5,.,19,.,TRBV24-1,CATMKGRRTPRYSNQPQHF,TGTGCCACCATGAAGGGGCGACGCACGCCGCGATATAGCAATCAGCCCCAGCATTTT
TRBJ2-5,.,14,.,TRBV7-8,CASSLAGGGETQYF,TGTGCCAGCAGCTTAGCGGGAGGGGGGGAGACCCAGTACTTC
TRBJ2-2,.,15,TRBD2,TRBV12-5,CASGTGTRTAGELFF,TGTGCTAGTGGGACCGGGACTAGAACGGCCGGGGAGCTGTTTTTT
TRBJ2-7,.,15,TRBD2,TRBV27,CASSLGSGPLHEQYF,TGTGCCAGCAGTTTAGGTAGCGGGCCCCTTCACGAGCAGTACTTC
TRBJ1-6,.,13,.,TRBV6-5,CASSRTANSPLHF,TGTGCCAGCAGCCGGACAGCAAATTCACCCCTCCACTTT
TRBJ2-7,.,13,.,TRBV27,CASSRRGGNEQYF,TGTGCCAGCAGTCGGAGGGGGGGCAACGAGCAGTACTTC
TRBJ2-1,.,15,.,TRBV24-1,CATSDSERAGNEQFF,TGTGCCACCAGTGATAGCGAGAGAGCTGGGAATGAGCAGTTCTTC
TRBJ1-4,.,12,.,TRBV28,CASSATNEKLFF,TGTGCCAGCAGCGCAACTAATGAAAAACTGTTTTTT
TRBJ2-1,.,16,TRBD2,TRBV18,CASSSIGTSGYNEQFF,TGTGCCAGCTCGAGCATCGGGACTAGCGGCTACAATGAGCAGTTCTTC
TRBJ2-4,.,15,.,TRBV19,CASSIIKGDKNIQYF,TGTGCCAGTAGTATTATCAAAGGGGACAAAAACATTCAGTACTTC
TRBJ2-3,.,13,.,TRBV27,CASSPQRGDTQYF,TGTGCCAGCAGTCCCCAACGGGGGGATACGCAGTATTTT
TRBJ1-1,.,15,TRBD1,TRBV11-2,CASSLYRTGGTEAFF,TGTGCCAGCAGCTTATACAGGACAGGGGGTACTGAAGCTTTCTTT
TRBJ2-3,few,16,.,TRBV28,CASSFQAAASTDTQYF,TGTGCCAGCAGTTTCCAAGCGGCAGCTAGCACAGATACGCAGTATTTT
TRBJ2-1,.,13,.,TRBV19,CASSRIREPEQFF,TGTGCCAGTAGTAGAATACGGGAGCCTGAGCAGTTCTTC
TRBJ2-5,.,14,TRBD1,TRBV6-2/TRBV6-3,CASSYTDREETQYF,TGTGCCAGCAGTTATACCGACAGGGAGGAGACCCAGTACTTC
TRBJ2-7,.,14,.,TRBV28,CASTGQMSSYEQYF,TGTGCCAGCACAGGACAGATGAGCTCCTACGAGCAGTACTTC
TRBJ2-3,.,16,.,TRBV7-9,CASSPTLTGGTDTQYF,TGTGCCAGCAGCCCCACGTTGACAGGCGGCACAGATACGCAGTATTTT
TRBJ2-5,.,13,TRBD2,TRBV6-4,CASSATSGGSQYF,TGTGCCAGCAGTGCCACTAGCGGAGGGTCCCAGTACTTC
TRBJ2-6,.,19,TRBD1,TRBV11-3,CASSPGGGTGNSGANVLTF,TGTGCCAGCAGCCCCGGGGGAGGGACAGGGAACTCTGGGGCCAACGTCCTGACTTTC
TRBJ2-2,once,15,.,TRBV18,CASSPGWRDTGELFF,TGTGCCAGCTCACCAGGGTGGAGGGACACCGGGGAGCTGTTTTTT
TRBJ1-6,.,16,TRBD1,TRBV30,CAWSVRGRTYNSPLHF,TGTGCCTGGAGTGTCAGGGGGCGTACCTATAATTCACCCCTCCACTTT
TRBJ1-1,.,14,.,TRBV5-1,CASSGTGSHTEAFF,TGCGCCAGCAGCGGTACAGGGTCCCACACTGAAGCTTTCTTT
TRBJ2-1,many,15,.,TRBV27,CASSPLVGSYNEQFF,TGTGCCAGCAGTCCACTAGTTGGGTCCTACAATGAGCAGTTCTTC
TRBJ2-7,.,16,.,TRBV5-4,CASSYRTGTATYEQYF,TGTGCCAGCAGCTACAGAACCGGGACTGCGACCTACGAGCAGTACTTC
TRBJ2-5,medium-sized,12,TRBD1,TRBV10-2,CASSTGGETQYF,TGCGCCAGCAGCACAGGGGGAGAGACCCAGTACTTC
TRBJ1-4,.,15,.,TRBV25-1,CASSELWSGDEKLFF,TGTGCCAGCAGTGAACTGTGGTCGGGAGATGAAAAACTGTTTTTT
TRBJ2-7,.,15,TRBD2,TRBV4-1,CASSQVRGSVYEQYF,TGCGCCAGCAGCCAAGTTCGCGGGAGTGTCTACGAGCAGTACTTC
TRBJ2-7,.,15,.,TRBV19,CASSIAGQFSYEQYF,TGTGCCAGTAGTATCGCGGGACAGTTCTCCTACGAGCAGTACTTC
TRBJ2-3,.,14,.,TRBV11-2,CASSFFGVTDTQYF,TGTGCCAGCAGCTTCTTCGGAGTAACAGATACGCAGTATTTT
TRBJ2-1,once,15,.,TRBV11-2,CASSLTSLTYNEQFF,TGTGCCAGCAGCTTAACTAGCCTAACCTACAATGAGCAGTTCTTC
TRBJ1-6,.,13,.,TRBV7-2,CASSGTAFSPLHF,TGTGCCAGCAGCGGAACAGCCTTTTCACCCCTCCACTTT
TRBJ1-4,.,15,.,TRBV18,CASSPYGSTNEKLFF,TGTGCCAGCTCACCGTACGGTTCAACTAATGAAAAACTGTTTTTT
TRBJ1-3,few,14,.,TRBV27,CASSLRGSGNTIYF,TGTGCCAGCAGTTTACGGGGGTCCGGAAACACCATATATTTT
TRBJ1-5,.,13,.,TRBV19,CASTPTGNQPQHF,TGTGCCAGTACGCCTACAGGGAACCAGCCCCAGCATTTT
TRBJ2-2,.,13,TRBD2,TRBV29-1,CSARTSVPGELFF,TGCAGCGCTAGGACTAGCGTCCCCGGGGAGCTGTTTTTT
TRBJ2-7,.,12,.,TRBV5-4,CASSPNSYEQYF,TGTGCCAGCAGCCCCAACTCCTACGAGCAGTACTTC
TRBJ2-2,.,16,TRBD2,TRBV6-1,CASSERERANTGELFF,TGTGCCAGCAGTGAGCGGGAGAGGGCGAACACCGGGGAGCTGTTTTTT
TRBJ2-3,.,15,TRBD2,TRBV18,CASSPRLASTDTQYF,TGTGCCAGCTCACCAAGACTAGCGAGCACAGATACGCAGTATTTT
TRBJ2-5,once,16,TRBD2,TRBV4-1,CASSQGTRGRGETQYF,TGCGCCAGCAGCCAAGGGACCCGCGGGAGAGGTGAGACCCAGTACTTC
TRBJ2-7,once,17,TRBD1,TRBV5-4,CASSSKSGTGAHYEQYF,TGTGCCAGCAGCTCGAAATCCGGGACAGGGGCTCATTACGAGCAGTACTTC
TRBJ2-1,.,18,TRBD1,TRBV19,CASSIAPTGRSSYNEQFF,TGTGCCAGTAGTATAGCCCCGACAGGGAGAAGCTCCTACAATGAGCAGTTCTTC
TRBJ1-3,.,15,.,TRBV5-4,CASSLDPGIGNTIYF,TGTGCCAGCAGCTTGGACCCAGGAATTGGAAACACCATATATTTT
TRBJ2-4,.,17,TRBD2,TRBV7-6,CASSPGTSGVAKNIQYF,TGTGCCAGCAGCCCCGGGACTAGCGGGGTAGCCAAAAACATTCAGTACTTC
TRBJ1-2,.,15,.,TRBV18,CASSPADDSPNGYTF,TGTGCCAGCTCGCCTGCCGACGACTCACCGAATGGCTACACCTTC